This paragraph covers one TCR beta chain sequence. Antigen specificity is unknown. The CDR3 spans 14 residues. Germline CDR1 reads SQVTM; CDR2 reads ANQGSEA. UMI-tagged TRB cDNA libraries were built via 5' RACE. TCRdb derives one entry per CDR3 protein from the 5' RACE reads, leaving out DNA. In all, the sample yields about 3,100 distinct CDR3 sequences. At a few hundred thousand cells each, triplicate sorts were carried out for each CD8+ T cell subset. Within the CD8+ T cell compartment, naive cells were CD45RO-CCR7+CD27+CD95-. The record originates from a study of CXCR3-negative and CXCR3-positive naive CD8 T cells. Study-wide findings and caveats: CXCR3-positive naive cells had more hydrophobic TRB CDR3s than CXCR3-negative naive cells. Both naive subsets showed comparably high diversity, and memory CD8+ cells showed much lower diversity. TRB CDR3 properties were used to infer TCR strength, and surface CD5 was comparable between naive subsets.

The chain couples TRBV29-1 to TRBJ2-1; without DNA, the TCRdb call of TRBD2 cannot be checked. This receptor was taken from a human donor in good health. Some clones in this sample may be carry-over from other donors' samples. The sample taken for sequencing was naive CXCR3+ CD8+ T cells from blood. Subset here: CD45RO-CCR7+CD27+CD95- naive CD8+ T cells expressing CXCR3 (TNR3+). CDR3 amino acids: CSASSGGRYNEQFF.